These 13 T cell receptor beta chains share one sample of origin, sequenced in a study of radiation and T cells in renal cell carcinoma. Only in-frame clones appear in the TCRdb table, and some are missing; sequencing was by immunoSEQ multiplex PCR. Here the sample spans about 150,000 clones, roughly 86% being singletons. Documented time point: blood 2 weeks post-SBRT. Treatment noted: 15 Gy SBRT to primary tumor, nephrectomy 4 weeks later. Specimen: blood, collected from a patient whose treatment included radiotherapy and nephrectomy. These receptors came from a woman aged 45-59 years with renal cell carcinoma.

This clone has only a few counts. The rearrangement links TRBV10-3 to TRBJ1-2; 9 nucleotides align to TRBD1. Germline CDR1 ENHRY, CDR2 SYGVKD. The J segment lost 5 bases and the V segment lost 4 bases, leaving 8 bases of the junction unmatched. The CDR3 is 15 residues long. The CDR3 loop reads CAISGGQGSWYGYTF. The CDR3 DNA follows: TGTGCCATCAGTGGAGGACAGGGGAGTTGGTATGGCTACACCTTC.

The chain uses TRBV10-3 and TRBJ2-3; possible D gene TRBD2, 6 bases. The V gene's germline CDR1 is ENHRY and CDR2 SYGVKD. The CDR3 contains 13 residues. Between the trimmed V and J ends, which lost 4 bases and 2 bases, there was a span of 7 bases. CDR3 amino acids: CAISGGVTDTQYF. The CDR3 bases are TGTGCCATCAGTGGGGGGGTCACAGATACGCAGTATTTT.

About this clone itself: Other DNA sequences within the sample encode an identical CDR3. This rearrangement joins TRBV9 to TRBJ1-1, with D hard to call. The CDR3 length is 13 residues. The germline V gene has CDR1 SGDLS and CDR2 YYNGEE. With 3 bases removed from V and 2 bases from J, the gap between germline ends came to 8 bases. The CDR3 region has the DNA TGTGCCAGCAGCGCACAGAGAAACACTGAAGCTTTCTTT. Translation gives CASSAQRNTEAFF.

V gene TRBV7-9 combines with J gene TRBJ1-2; TRBD1 is a possible D gene (6 bases). This CDR3 has 15 residues. Germline-derived CDR1 and CDR2 are SEHNR and FQNEAQ (reference sequence). Trimming removed 2 bases at V and 4 bases at J, with 14 bases between. CDR3 nucleotides: TGTGCCAGCAGCTTACAGGGGCGCGGAGGCTATGGCTACACCTTC. As protein: CASSLQGRGGYGYTF. Complete variable domain (other parts from reference TRBV7-9 and TRBJ1-2): DTGVSQNPRHKITKRGQNVTFRCDPISEHNRLYWYRQTLGQGPEFLTYFQNEAQLEKSRLLSDRFSAERPKGSFSTLEIQRTEQGDSAMYLCASSLQGRGGYGYTFGSGTRLTVV.

In this sample, this clone turned up a few times. CDR3 region: CASSQSGVGNTEAFF. CDR3 DNA: TGTGCCAGCAGTCAATCAGGGGTGGGGAACACTGAAGCTTTCTTT. This rearrangement joins TRBV6-4 to TRBJ1-1; D possibly corresponds to TRBD1 (6 bases). The length of the CDR3 is 15 residues. From germline, CDR1 is MRHNA and CDR2 SNTAGT. Trimming took off 5 bases at V and 1 base at J, with 14 bases between the two ends.

The chain combines TRBV5-1 with TRBJ2-2; TRBD1 agrees at 8 bases. The germline V gene has CDR1 SGHRS and CDR2 YFSETQ. The CDR3 is 16 residues long. The V gene end was trimmed by 1 base and the J gene end by 5 bases; junction bases not matched to a gene: 7. CDR3 nucleotide sequence: TGCGCCAGCAGCTTGTGGTGGCAGGGGGCGACCGGGGAGCTGTTTTTT. Protein sequence: CASSLWWQGATGELFF. Looking up the rest from reference TRBV5-1 and TRBJ2-2 gives the full variable domain: KAGVTQTPRYLIKTRGQQVTLSCSPISGHRSVSWYQQTPGQGLQFLFEYFSETQRNKGNFPGRFSGRQFSNSRSEMNVSTLELGDSALYLCASSLWWQGATGELFFGEGSRLTVL.

The chain has TRBV9 and TRBJ2-7, with 8 bases that match TRBD1. This CDR3 spans 15 amino acids. Germline V gene data show CDR1 as SGDLS and CDR2 as YYNGEE. V gave up 0 bases and J gave up 3 bases; unmatched junction bases: 5. CDR3 sequence: CASSVGTGSFYEQYF. The CDR3 DNA reads as TGTGCCAGCAGCGTAGGGACAGGGTCCTTCTACGAGCAGTACTTC.

CDR3 DNA sequence: TGCAGCGTTGTTGGGGCGGTGTGGACTGAAGCTTTCTTT. The encoded protein is CSVVGAVWTEAFF. V usage is TRBV29-1 and J usage is TRBJ1-1; D might be TRBD1 (5 bases). Germline loops: CDR1 SQVTM, CDR2 ANQGSEA. CDR3 length: 13 residues. Deletions cut 4 bases from V and 5 bases from J, with 14 bases between.

The rearrangement links TRBV18 to TRBJ2-3; D remains ambiguous. Looked up from germline, CDR1 is KGHSH and CDR2 is LQKENI. The CDR3 is 14 residues long. V lost 0 bases to trimming and J lost 5 bases, with 9 bases between them. The CDR3 spells CASSPPVFEDTQYF. CDR3 DNA sequence: TGTGCCAGCTCACCACCCGTTTTTGAAGATACGCAGTATTTT.

This clone was counted only a few times. The chain is built from TRBV6-1 and TRBJ1-4; 7 bases line up with TRBD1. V shed 3 bases, J shed 6 bases, and the junction held 13 bases outside the gene matches. The CDR3 has 17 amino acids. Germline values: CDR1 MNHNS, CDR2 SASEGT. The CDR3 here is CASSERQGQGRDEKLFF. In DNA form, the CDR3 reads TGTGCCAGCAGTGAGAGACAGGGCCAGGGGAGGGATGAAAAACTGTTTTTT.

The chain couples TRBV30 to TRBJ2-7; a possible D gene is TRBD2 (6 bases). V gave up 0 bases and J gave up 3 bases, with 12 bases separating them. Germline V CDR1 and CDR2: GTSNPN, SVGIG (reference sequence). This CDR3 is 14 amino acids long. The DNA for the CDR3 is TGTGCCTGGAGTGTCGGAGGTAGCGGCTACGAGCAGTACTTC. Encoded protein: CAWSVGGSGYEQYF. The complete variable domain, with remaining parts taken from reference TRBV30 and TRBJ2-7, reads SQTIHQWPATLVQPVGSPLSLECTVEGTSNPNLYWYRQAAGRGLQLLFYSVGIGQISSEVPQNLSASRPQDRQFILSSKKLLLSDSGFYLCAWSVGGSGYEQYFGPGTRLTVT.

This clone was recorded a few times. The chain carries TRBV29-1 and TRBJ1-2, with D perhaps matching TRBD1 (5 bases). From germline, CDR1 is SQVTM and CDR2 ANQGSEA. CDR3 length: 14 amino acids. Between the trimmed V and J ends, which lost 5 bases and 3 bases, there was a span of 16 bases. The CDR3 nucleotides are TGCAGCGTTAGGGCAGGGAGTGGGGACTATGGCTACACCTTC. This gives the protein CSVRAGSGDYGYTF.

J is TRBJ2-3 and V is TRBV6-1; 8 bases are a match to TRBD2. This CDR3 comprises 15 residues. With 6 bases clipped from V and 4 bases from J, the junction kept 9 bases outside the gene matches. Germline CDR1 is MNHNS and CDR2 is SASEGT. The DNA for the CDR3 is TGTGCCAGCAGGGCCCTCCGGGAGGGCCCAGATACGCAGTATTTT. Translating it yields CASRALREGPDTQYF.